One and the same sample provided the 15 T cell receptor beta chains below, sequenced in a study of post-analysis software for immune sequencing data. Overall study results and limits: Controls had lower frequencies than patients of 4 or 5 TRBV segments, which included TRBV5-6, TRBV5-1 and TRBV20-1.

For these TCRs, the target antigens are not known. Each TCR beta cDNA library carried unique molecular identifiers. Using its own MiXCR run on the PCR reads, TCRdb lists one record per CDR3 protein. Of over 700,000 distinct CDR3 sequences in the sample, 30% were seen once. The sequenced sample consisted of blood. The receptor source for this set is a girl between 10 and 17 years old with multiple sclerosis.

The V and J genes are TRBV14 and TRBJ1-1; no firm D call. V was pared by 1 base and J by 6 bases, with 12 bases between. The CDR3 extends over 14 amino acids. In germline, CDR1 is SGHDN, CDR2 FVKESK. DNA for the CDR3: TGTGCCAGCAGCCAAGTTCGAGGAGGGTCTGAAGCTTTCTTT. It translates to CASSQVRGGSEAFF.

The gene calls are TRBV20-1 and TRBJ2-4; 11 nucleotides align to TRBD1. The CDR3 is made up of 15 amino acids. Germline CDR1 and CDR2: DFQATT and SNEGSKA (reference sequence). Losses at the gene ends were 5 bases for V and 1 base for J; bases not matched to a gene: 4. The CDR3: CSALDRGPAKNIQYF. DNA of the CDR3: TGCAGTGCTTTGGACAGGGGGCCCGCCAAAAACATTCAGTACTTC.

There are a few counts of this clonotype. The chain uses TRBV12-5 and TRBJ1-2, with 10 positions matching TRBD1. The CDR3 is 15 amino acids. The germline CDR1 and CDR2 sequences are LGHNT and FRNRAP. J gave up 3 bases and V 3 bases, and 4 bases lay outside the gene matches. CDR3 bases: TGTGCTAGTGGTTTAGCCGGGACAGGGGACTATGGCTACACCTTC. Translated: CASGLAGTGDYGYTF.

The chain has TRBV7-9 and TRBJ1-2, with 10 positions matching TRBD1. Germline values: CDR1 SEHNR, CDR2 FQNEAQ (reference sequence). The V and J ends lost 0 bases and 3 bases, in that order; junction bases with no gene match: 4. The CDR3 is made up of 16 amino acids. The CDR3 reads CASSLARTGGDYGYTF. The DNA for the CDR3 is TGTGCCAGCAGCTTAGCTCGGACAGGGGGAGACTATGGCTACACCTTC.

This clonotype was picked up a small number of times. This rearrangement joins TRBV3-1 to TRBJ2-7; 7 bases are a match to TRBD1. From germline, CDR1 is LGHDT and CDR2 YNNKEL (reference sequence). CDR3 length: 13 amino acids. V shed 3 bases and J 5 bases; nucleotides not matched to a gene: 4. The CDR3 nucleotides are TGTGCCAGCAGCCACCCGACAGGGAACGAGCAGTACTTC. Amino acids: CASSHPTGNEQYF.

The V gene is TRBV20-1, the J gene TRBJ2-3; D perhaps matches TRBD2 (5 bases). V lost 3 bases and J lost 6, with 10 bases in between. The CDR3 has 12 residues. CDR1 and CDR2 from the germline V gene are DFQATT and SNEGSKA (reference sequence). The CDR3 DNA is TGCAGTGCTAGGAGGAGGTTGGATACGCAGTATTTT. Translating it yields CSARRRLDTQYF.

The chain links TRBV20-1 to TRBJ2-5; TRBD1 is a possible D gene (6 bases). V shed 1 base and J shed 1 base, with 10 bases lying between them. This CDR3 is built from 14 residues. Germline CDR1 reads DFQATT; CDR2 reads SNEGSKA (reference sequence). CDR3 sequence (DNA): TGCAGTGCTAGAGTTTTAGGGGGCCAAGAGACCCAGTACTTC. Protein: CSARVLGGQETQYF.

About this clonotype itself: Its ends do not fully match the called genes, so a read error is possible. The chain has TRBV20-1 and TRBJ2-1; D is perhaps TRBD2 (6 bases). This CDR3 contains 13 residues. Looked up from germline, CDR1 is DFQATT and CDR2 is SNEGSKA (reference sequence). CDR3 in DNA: TGCAGTGCTACGGGAGTTTTCTACAGTGAGCAGTTCTTC. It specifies CSATGVFYSEQFF.

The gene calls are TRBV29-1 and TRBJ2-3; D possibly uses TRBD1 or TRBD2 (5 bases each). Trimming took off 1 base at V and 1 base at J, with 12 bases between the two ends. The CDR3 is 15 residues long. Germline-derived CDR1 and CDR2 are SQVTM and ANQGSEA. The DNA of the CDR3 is TGCAGCGTTGAAGGGGGCGCGGGCCGCACAGATACGCAGTATTTT. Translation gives CSVEGGAGRTDTQYF.

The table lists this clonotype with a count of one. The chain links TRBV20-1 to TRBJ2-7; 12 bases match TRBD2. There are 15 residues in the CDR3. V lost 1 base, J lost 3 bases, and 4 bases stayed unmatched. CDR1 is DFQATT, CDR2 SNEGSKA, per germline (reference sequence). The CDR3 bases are TGCAGTGCTAGAGGGACTAGCGGGACGAGCTACGAGCAGTACTTC. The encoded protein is CSARGTSGTSYEQYF.

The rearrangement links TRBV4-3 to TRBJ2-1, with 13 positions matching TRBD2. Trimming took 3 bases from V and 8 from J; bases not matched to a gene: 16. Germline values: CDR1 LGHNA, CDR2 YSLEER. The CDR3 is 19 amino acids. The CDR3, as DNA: TGCGCCAGCAGCCAGACGGGACTAGCGGGAAGCTCCTTGGGCGATGAGCAGTTCTTC. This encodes CASSQTGLAGSSLGDEQFF.

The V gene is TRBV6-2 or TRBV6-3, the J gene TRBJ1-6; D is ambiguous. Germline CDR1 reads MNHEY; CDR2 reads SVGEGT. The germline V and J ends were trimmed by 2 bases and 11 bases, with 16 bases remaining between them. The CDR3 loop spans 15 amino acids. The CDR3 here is CASSYRRTDEAPLHF. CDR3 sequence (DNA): TGTGCCAGCAGTTACCGTCGGACGGACGAGGCACCCCTCCACTTT.

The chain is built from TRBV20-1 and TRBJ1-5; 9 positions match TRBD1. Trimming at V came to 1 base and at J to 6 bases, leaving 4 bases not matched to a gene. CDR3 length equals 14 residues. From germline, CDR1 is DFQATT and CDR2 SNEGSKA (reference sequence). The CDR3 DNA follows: TGCAGTGCTAGAGGGGACAGGGAGGTTCAGCCCCAGCATTTT. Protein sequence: CSARGDREVQPQHF.

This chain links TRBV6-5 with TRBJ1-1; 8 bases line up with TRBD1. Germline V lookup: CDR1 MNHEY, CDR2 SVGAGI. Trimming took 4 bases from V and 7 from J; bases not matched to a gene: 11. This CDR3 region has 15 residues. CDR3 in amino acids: CASSLIVGGTGEAFF. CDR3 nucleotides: TGTGCCAGCAGTTTGATAGTGGGCGGGACAGGTGAAGCTTTCTTT.

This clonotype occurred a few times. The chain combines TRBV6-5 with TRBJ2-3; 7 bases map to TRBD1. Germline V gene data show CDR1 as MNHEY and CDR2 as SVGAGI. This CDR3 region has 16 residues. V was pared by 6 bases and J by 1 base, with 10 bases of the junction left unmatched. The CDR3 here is CASRPWDRSRTDTQYF. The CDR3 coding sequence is TGTGCCAGCAGGCCTTGGGACAGATCCCGCACAGATACGCAGTATTTT.